These T cell receptor beta chains were read from a single sample in a study of cytomegalovirus exposure and HLA in healthy donors. This table comes from immunoSEQ multiplex PCR, and its TCRdb copy is limited to in-frame clones, with some not included. The table shows approximately 120,000 clones, with about 70% occurring only once. Sequenced sample: PBMCs. These receptors were obtained from a woman aged 55-70 years in good health and CMV-seropositive. Both conserved end residues are part of each CDR3. A D gene is named only where the DNA matches it firmly. A row's size may be missing; if present it is once, few, many or a size class.

clone_size: few
v_call: TRBV2
d_call: TRBD2
j_call: TRBJ2-7
cdr3_aa: CASSPSGGDYEQYF
cdr3_nt: TGTGCCAGCAGTCCTAGCGGGGGGGACTACGAGCAGTACTTC

clone_size: -
v_call: TRBV27
d_call: TRBD2
j_call: TRBJ2-7
cdr3_aa: CASRGGTSGSYEQYF
cdr3_nt: TGTGCCAGCAGGGGGGGAACTAGCGGATCCTACGAGCAGTACTTC

clone_size: -
v_call: TRBV27
d_call: -
j_call: TRBJ1-5
cdr3_aa: CASSFIDQPQHF
cdr3_nt: TGTGCCAGCAGTTTTATTGATCAGCCCCAGCATTTT

clone_size: few
v_call: TRBV6-5
d_call: TRBD1
j_call: TRBJ2-7
cdr3_aa: CASSYQTGGAYEQYF
cdr3_nt: TGTGCCAGCAGTTACCAGACAGGGGGTGCCTACGAGCAGTACTTC

clone_size: -
v_call: TRBV19
d_call: TRBD2
j_call: TRBJ2-3
cdr3_aa: CASTQLDAGGTDTQYF
cdr3_nt: TGTGCCAGTACCCAATTGGATGCGGGGGGTACAGATACGCAGTATTTT

clone_size: -
v_call: TRBV7-9
d_call: -
j_call: TRBJ2-7
cdr3_aa: CASSAWTLGSGSYEQYF
cdr3_nt: TGTGCCAGCAGCGCGTGGACACTGGGGTCCGGCTCCTACGAGCAGTACTTC

clone_size: -
v_call: TRBV11-3
d_call: -
j_call: TRBJ1-3
cdr3_aa: CASSLSGENTIYF
cdr3_nt: TGTGCCAGCAGCTTATCCGGAGAAAACACCATATATTTT

clone_size: -
v_call: TRBV5-6
d_call: TRBD2
j_call: TRBJ2-1
cdr3_aa: CASSFTFLAGGPRQFF
cdr3_nt: TGTGCCAGCAGCTTTACGTTTCTAGCGGGAGGGCCGAGGCAGTTCTTC

clone_size: once
v_call: TRBV4-1
d_call: -
j_call: TRBJ2-7
cdr3_aa: CASSQDRGAGEQYF
cdr3_nt: TGCGCCAGCAGCCAAGATCGGGGGGCGGGCGAGCAGTACTTC

clone_size: -
v_call: TRBV2
d_call: TRBD1
j_call: TRBJ1-6
cdr3_aa: CASVGSGTVNSPLHF
cdr3_nt: TGTGCCAGCGTGGGGTCAGGGACAGTAAATTCACCCCTCCACTTT

clone_size: few
v_call: TRBV30
d_call: -
j_call: TRBJ1-6
cdr3_aa: CAWSVLQPNSPLHF
cdr3_nt: TGTGCCTGGAGTGTATTACAGCCTAATTCACCCCTCCACTTT

clone_size: -
v_call: TRBV7-3
d_call: -
j_call: TRBJ2-1
cdr3_aa: CASSLIGGSPNEQFF
cdr3_nt: TGTGCCAGCAGCTTAATAGGGGGTAGCCCCAATGAGCAGTTCTTC

clone_size: few
v_call: TRBV4-1
d_call: TRBD2
j_call: TRBJ2-3
cdr3_aa: CASSTPRGLAGVPTDTQYF
cdr3_nt: TGCGCCAGCAGCACCCCGCGAGGATTAGCGGGGGTGCCCACAGATACGCAGTATTTT

clone_size: -
v_call: TRBV2
d_call: -
j_call: TRBJ1-2
cdr3_aa: CASSMDAGYGYTF
cdr3_nt: TGTGCCAGCAGTATGGACGCGGGCTATGGCTACACCTTC

clone_size: -
v_call: TRBV28
d_call: -
j_call: TRBJ2-7
cdr3_aa: CASSFLGGTYEQYF
cdr3_nt: TGTGCCAGCAGTTTTTTGGGGGGTACCTACGAGCAGTACTTC

clone_size: -
v_call: TRBV21-1
d_call: -
j_call: TRBJ1-3
cdr3_aa: CASSRRATANGNTIYF
cdr3_nt: TGTGCCAGCAGCAGAAGGGCGACAGCGAATGGAAACACCATATATTTT

clone_size: -
v_call: TRBV7-9
d_call: TRBD2
j_call: TRBJ2-1
cdr3_aa: CASSGSGGTYNEQFF
cdr3_nt: TGTGCCAGCAGCGGAAGCGGGGGGACCTACAATGAGCAGTTCTTC

clone_size: -
v_call: TRBV4-3
d_call: TRBD2
j_call: TRBJ2-1
cdr3_aa: CVSSQGGASGRPYNEQFF
cdr3_nt: TGCGTCAGCAGCCAAGGAGGGGCTAGCGGGCGACCCTACAATGAGCAGTTCTTC

clone_size: -
v_call: TRBV30
d_call: -
j_call: TRBJ2-3
cdr3_aa: CAWSGRGSPDTQYF
cdr3_nt: TGTGCCTGGAGTGGACGGGGGTCGCCAGATACGCAGTATTTT

clone_size: -
v_call: TRBV10-3
d_call: -
j_call: TRBJ2-7
cdr3_aa: CAAGQGAYEQYF
cdr3_nt: TGTGCCGCGGGGCAGGGGGCCTACGAGCAGTACTTC

clone_size: -
v_call: TRBV15
d_call: -
j_call: TRBJ1-6
cdr3_aa: CATSRDRGIHSPLHF
cdr3_nt: TGTGCCACCAGCAGAGATCGGGGGATTCATTCACCCCTCCACTTT

clone_size: -
v_call: TRBV5-8
d_call: TRBD2
j_call: TRBJ2-1
cdr3_aa: CASSLGTSGRVHEQFF
cdr3_nt: TGTGCCAGCAGCTTAGGGACTAGCGGGAGGGTCCATGAGCAGTTCTTC

clone_size: -
v_call: TRBV6-5
d_call: -
j_call: TRBJ2-6
cdr3_aa: CAVLGGAGANVLTF
cdr3_nt: TGTGCCGTTCTTGGCGGGGCTGGGGCCAACGTCCTGACTTTC

clone_size: -
v_call: TRBV7-3
d_call: -
j_call: TRBJ1-1
cdr3_aa: CASSYGGNTEAFF
cdr3_nt: TGTGCCAGCAGCTACGGGGGGAACACTGAAGCTTTCTTT

clone_size: -
v_call: TRBV27
d_call: -
j_call: TRBJ2-7
cdr3_aa: CASSLRRNYEQYF
cdr3_nt: TGTGCCAGCAGTTTGAGGAGGAACTACGAGCAGTACTTC